The 9 T cell receptor beta chains given below trace back to one sample, sequenced in a study of blood T cell repertoires in COVID-19. Some clones are missing from TCRdb's copy, which holds only in-frame ones; the method was immunoSEQ multiplex PCR. This sample yields hundreds of thousands of clones, of which 86% are seen a single time; 2% to 2.5% belongs to the top ten. The specimen sequenced was PBMCs or T cells enriched from blood (not recorded which). Receptors were obtained from a woman between 45 and 65 years old who had recovered from COVID-19.

The chain uses TRBV7-3 and TRBJ2-1, with TRBD2 matching over 11 bases. The length of the CDR3 is 18 residues. Losses at the gene ends were 5 bases for V and 0 bases for J; bases not matched to a gene: 9. The germline CDR1 and CDR2 sequences are SGHTA and FQGTGA. In DNA, the CDR3 is TGTGCCAGCAGCAAGCGGGGACTAGCGGCTAGCTCCTACAATGAGCAGTTCTTC. It encodes CASSKRGLAASSYNEQFF.

The rearrangement uses TRBV12-5 and TRBJ1-1, with 7 bases aligning to TRBD1. Losses at the gene ends were 7 bases for V and 1 base for J; bases not matched to a gene: 18. Germline-derived CDR1 and CDR2 are LGHNT and FRNRAP. This CDR3 comprises 18 residues. This chain's CDR3 is CASAIAHSTGASNTEAFF. In DNA form, the CDR3 reads TGTGCTAGTGCCATAGCCCACTCAACAGGGGCTTCGAACACTGAAGCTTTCTTT.

This sequence joins TRBV28 and TRBJ2-5; D may be TRBD1 (6 bases). The germline V gene encodes CDR1 MDHEN and CDR2 SYDVKM. The ends were cut back, 2 bases at V and 1 base at J, with 11 bases in the middle. This CDR3 has 15 amino acids. The CDR3 sequence is CASSLGGRLQETQYF. The CDR3 nucleotides are TGTGCCAGCAGTTTAGGGGGCCGACTCCAAGAGACCCAGTACTTC.

V gene TRBV29-1 combines with J gene TRBJ1-1; TRBD1 agrees at 7 bases. The V gene's germline CDR1 is SQVTM and CDR2 ANQGSEA. V was pared by 8 bases and J by 1 base, with 4 bases of the junction left unmatched. This CDR3 has 12 amino acids. CDR3 nucleotide sequence: TGCAGCTACCGGACAGGGAACACTGAAGCTTTCTTT. It is translated as CSYRTGNTEAFF.

The chain uses TRBV7-2 and TRBJ2-7, with unresolved D. V dropped 4 bases and J dropped 1 base, with 8 bases sitting between them. Germline assignment: CDR1 SGHTA and CDR2 FQGNSA. This CDR3 comprises 13 residues. The CDR3 nucleotides are TGTGCCAGCAGCTCCCTCCTTTCCTACGAGCAGTACTTC. Its translation is CASSSLLSYEQYF.

The chain is built from TRBV5-6 and TRBJ2-7, with D possibly being TRBD1 (5 bases). This CDR3 region has 14 residues. The V end lost 4 bases, the J end lost 2 bases, and 13 bases lay between the germline ends. From germline, CDR1 is SGHDT and CDR2 YYEEEE. The CDR3: CASSLTQGPYEQYF. Here the CDR3 DNA reads TGTGCCAGCAGCCTCACTCAGGGTCCCTACGAGCAGTACTTC.

The chain recombines TRBV27 with TRBJ1-1, with 7 bases aligning to TRBD1. V lost 6 bases to trimming and J lost 4 bases; unmatched junction nucleotides: 8. This CDR3 has 14 amino acids. Germline CDR1 MNHEY, CDR2 SMNVEV (reference sequence). CDR3 loop: CASRPGTVSTEAFF. The CDR3, as DNA: TGTGCCAGCAGGCCCGGGACAGTATCCACTGAAGCTTTCTTT.

This clone has only one observation. For the CDR3, the DNA is TGTGCCAGCAGTTATAGGGGGACTAGCGGCGAGACCCAGTACTTC. Its protein product is CASSYRGTSGETQYF. The chain employs TRBV6-5 and TRBJ2-5; 11 bases map to TRBD2. This CDR3 is built from 15 residues. V shed 3 bases and J 5 bases; nucleotides not matched to a gene: 5. Germline CDR1 reads MNHEY; CDR2 reads SVGAGI.

The chain has TRBV7-9 and TRBJ2-7, with 15 bases lining up with TRBD2. CDR1 SEHNR and CDR2 FQNEAQ come from the germline V gene (reference sequence). The V segment lost 5 bases and the J segment 7 bases; nucleotides outside the gene matches: 6. This CDR3 comprises 15 residues. The CDR3 DNA sequence: TGTGCCAGCAGCACCCGGACTAGCGGGAGGGAGGAGCAGTACTTC. Amino acids: CASSTRTSGREEQYF.